The rows below give T cell receptor beta chains drawn from one sample of a study of identical twins. TCRdb reprocessed the 5' RACE reads with MiXCR, giving one entry per CDR3 protein. The sample yields hundreds of thousands of distinct CDR3 sequences, around 6.9% seen once. These data were also filed under a second study, of yellow fever vaccine responses in identical twins.

Input material: memory (CD45RO+) T cells sorted from blood. The receptors derive from a woman under 30 in good health. CDR3s include the opening cysteine and the closing phenylalanine or tryptophan. A D gene is named only where the DNA matches it firmly. Only part of the rows carry a size: once, few, many, or a class if the clone is expanded.

V gene,D gene,J gene,clone size,CDR3 protein,CDR3 DNA
TRBV12-3/TRBV12-4,-,TRBJ2-5,many,CASSFRGSETQYF,TGTGCCAGCAGTTTTAGGGGAAGTGAGACCCAGTACTTC
TRBV7-2,-,TRBJ1-6,many,CASSGYYNSPLHF,TGTGCCAGCAGCGGTTACTATAATTCACCCCTCCACTTT
TRBV10-3,TRBD2,TRBJ2-1,many,CAISERLAGVGNEQFF,TGTGCCATCAGTGAGAGACTAGCGGGAGTTGGCAATGAGCAGTTCTTC
TRBV20-1,-,TRBJ2-7,-,CSASASGKTYEQYF,TGCAGTGCCAGTGCTTCCGGGAAGACCTACGAGCAGTACTTC
TRBV11-2,-,TRBJ2-2,-,CASSWQGSPGGTNTWELFF,TGTGCCAGCAGCTGGCAGGGCTCACCAGGGGGGACGAACACCTGGGAGCTGTTTTTT
TRBV12-3/TRBV12-4,-,TRBJ2-3,many,CASRTAVTSTDTQYF,TGTGCCAGCAGAACTGCGGTTACTAGCACAGATACGCAGTATTTT
TRBV19,-,TRBJ2-1,-,CASSITTYNEQFF,TGTGCCAGTAGTATAACTACTTACAATGAGCAGTTCTTC
TRBV5-1,TRBD2,TRBJ2-1,many,CASSSGLAGVYNEQFF,TGCGCCAGCAGCTCGGGACTAGCGGGGGTCTACAATGAGCAGTTCTTC
TRBV4-3,-,TRBJ2-3,many,CASSHGGDTQYF,TGCGCCAGCAGTCATGGGGGAGATACGCAGTATTTT
TRBV6-5,TRBD1,TRBJ2-7,few,CASSYSVRGRVLSYEQYF,TGTGCCAGCAGTTACTCGGTGAGGGGGCGCGTTCTCTCCTACGAGCAGTACTTC
TRBV20-1,-,TRBJ1-6,-,CSARGTYNSPLHF,TGCAGTGCTAGGGGAACCTATAATTCACCCCTCCACTTT